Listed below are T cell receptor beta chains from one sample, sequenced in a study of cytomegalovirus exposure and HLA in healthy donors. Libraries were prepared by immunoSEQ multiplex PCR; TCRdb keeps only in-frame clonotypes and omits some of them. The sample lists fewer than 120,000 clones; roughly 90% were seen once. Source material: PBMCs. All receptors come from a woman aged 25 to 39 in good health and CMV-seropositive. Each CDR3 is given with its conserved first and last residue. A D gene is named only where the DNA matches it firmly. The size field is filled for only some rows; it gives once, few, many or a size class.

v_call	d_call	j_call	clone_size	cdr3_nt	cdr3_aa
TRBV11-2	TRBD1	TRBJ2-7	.	TGTGCCAGCAGTGGCTGGGGACAGTCCCTCTCCTACGAGCAGTACTTC	CASSGWGQSLSYEQYF
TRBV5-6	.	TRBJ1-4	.	TGTGCCAGCAGCTTGGGGGGAGTTAATGAAAAACTGTTTTTT	CASSLGGVNEKLFF
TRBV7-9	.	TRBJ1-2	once	TGTGCCAGCAGCCGGAACAGGGGCTACACCTTC	CASSRNRGYTF
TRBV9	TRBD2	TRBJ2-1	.	TGTGCCAGCAGCGTAGGAGGAGGACTAGCGGGAGTCAATGAGCAGTTCTTC	CASSVGGGLAGVNEQFF
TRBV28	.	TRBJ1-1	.	TGTGCCAGCAGTGGGGAGGACACTGAAGCTTTCTTT	CASSGEDTEAFF
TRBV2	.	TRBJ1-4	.	TGTGCCAGCAGTGGAGGCAGGGTAGTGAAAAAACTGTTTTTT	CASSGGRVVKKLFF
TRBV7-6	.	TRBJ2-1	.	TGTGCCAGCAGCCCAGGAGGATTGAAGGGAACCTACAATGAGCAGTTCTTC	CASSPGGLKGTYNEQFF
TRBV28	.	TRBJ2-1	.	TGTGCCAGCAGTAACCGCGAGAGTATTCCCGGACAGACATACAATGAGCAGTTCTTC	CASSNRESIPGQTYNEQFF
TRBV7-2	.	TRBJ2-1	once	TGTGCCAGCAGCCTCAGGGACTCGAGAGTGGGGCAGTTCTTC	CASSLRDSRVGQFF
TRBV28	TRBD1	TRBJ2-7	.	TGTGCCAGCAGCCCTGGGACAGAGGGTCGCGAGCAGTACTTC	CASSPGTEGREQYF
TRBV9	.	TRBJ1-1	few	TGTGCCAGCAGCGCGACAGCGAACACTGAAGCTTTCTTT	CASSATANTEAFF
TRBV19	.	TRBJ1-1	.	TGTGCCAGTATGGGGCAGACAAGGAACACTGAAGCTTTCTTT	CASMGQTRNTEAFF
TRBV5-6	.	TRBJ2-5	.	TGTGCCAGCAGCTCGGGGTCAGTTTGGACCCAGTACTTC	CASSSGSVWTQYF
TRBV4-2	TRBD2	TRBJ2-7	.	TGTGCCAGCAGTCTGACTAGCGGGGGGTCCCTCTCCTACGAGCAGTACTTC	CASSLTSGGSLSYEQYF
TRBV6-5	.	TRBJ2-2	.	TGTGCCAGCAGTTACTCGCCAGCGCCTAACACCGGGGAGCTGTTTTTT	CASSYSPAPNTGELFF
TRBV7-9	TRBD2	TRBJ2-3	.	TGTGCCAGCAGCTTGCGTCTAGCGGGGGGGGTCAGAGATACGCAGTATTTT	CASSLRLAGGVRDTQYF
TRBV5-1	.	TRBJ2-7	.	TGCGCCAGCAAGTTTGACGCATCGGGTACTTACGAGCAGTACTTC	CASKFDASGTYEQYF
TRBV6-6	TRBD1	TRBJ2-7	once	TGTGCCAGCAGTGGACCGGGACAGGGGAGCTCCTACGAGCAGTACTTC	CASSGPGQGSSYEQYF
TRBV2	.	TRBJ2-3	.	TGTGCCAGCAGTTTGGGGGGTGTGGTGGGCACAGATACGCAGTATTTT	CASSLGGVVGTDTQYF
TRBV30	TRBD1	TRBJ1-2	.	TGTGCCTGGGATGACAGGGCTGACCATGGCTACACCTTC	CAWDDRADHGYTF
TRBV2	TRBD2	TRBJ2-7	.	TGTGCCAGCAGTGAAGCCCGGGGGACTAGCGGAGGCCGTTCCTACGAGCAGTACTTC	CASSEARGTSGGRSYEQYF
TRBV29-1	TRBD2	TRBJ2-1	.	TGCAGCGCCCGGCGGTCTAGCGGGAGTTATGAGCAGTTCTTC	CSARRSSGSYEQFF